This T cell receptor beta chain was sequenced during a study of immune evolution from preneoplasia to lung adenocarcinoma. Profiling relied on immunoSEQ multiplex PCR, and the TCRdb table lists in-frame clones only, not all of them. Among around 4,100 clones listed, 65% to 80% were seen once. The receptor comes from a person aged 45-69 years with lung adenocarcinoma. The sequenced material came from FFPE minimally invasive lung adenocarcinoma tissue.

CDR3 in DNA: TGTGCCAGCAGGGCCCCCTTTGAAGAGACCCAGTACTTC. This sequence encodes CASRAPFEETQYF. The chain joins TRBV28 to TRBJ2-5; D remains ambiguous. CDR3 size: 13 residues. Trimming shortened V by 6 bases and J by 3 bases, and 11 bases separated the two germline ends. CDR1 and CDR2 (germline): MDHEN, SYDVKM.